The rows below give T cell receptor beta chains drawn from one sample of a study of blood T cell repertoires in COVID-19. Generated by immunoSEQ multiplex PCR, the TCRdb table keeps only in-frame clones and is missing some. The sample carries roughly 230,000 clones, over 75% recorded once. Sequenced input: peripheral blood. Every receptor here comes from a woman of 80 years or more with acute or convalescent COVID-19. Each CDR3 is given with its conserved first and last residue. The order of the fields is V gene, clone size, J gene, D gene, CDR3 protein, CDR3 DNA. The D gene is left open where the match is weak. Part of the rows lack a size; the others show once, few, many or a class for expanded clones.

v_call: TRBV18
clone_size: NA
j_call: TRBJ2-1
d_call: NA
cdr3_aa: CASSPTTIPSASDNEQFF
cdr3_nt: TGTGCCAGCTCACCCACCACAATTCCGAGCGCGTCCGACAATGAGCAGTTCTTC

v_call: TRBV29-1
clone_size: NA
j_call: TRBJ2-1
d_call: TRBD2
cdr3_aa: CSAPPGLADNEQFF
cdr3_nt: TGCAGCGCACCGCCGGGACTAGCGGACAATGAGCAGTTCTTC

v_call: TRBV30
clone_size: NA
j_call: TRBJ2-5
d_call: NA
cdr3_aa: CAWSVSRLSSGQETQYF
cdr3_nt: TGTGCCTGGAGTGTGAGCCGACTCTCTAGTGGCCAAGAGACCCAGTACTTC

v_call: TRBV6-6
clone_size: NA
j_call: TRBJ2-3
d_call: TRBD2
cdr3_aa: CASSQGASGGRTDTQYF
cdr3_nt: TGTGCCAGCAGTCAGGGGGCTAGCGGGGGGCGCACAGATACGCAGTATTTT

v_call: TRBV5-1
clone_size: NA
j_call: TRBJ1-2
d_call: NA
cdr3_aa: CASSLVEGGTGYTF
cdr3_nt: TGCGCCAGCAGCTTGGTGGAGGGAGGGACCGGCTACACCTTC

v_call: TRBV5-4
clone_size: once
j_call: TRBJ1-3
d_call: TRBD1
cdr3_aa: CASSLAGTEDGNTIYF
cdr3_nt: TGTGCCAGCAGCTTGGCCGGGACAGAGGATGGAAACACCATATATTTT

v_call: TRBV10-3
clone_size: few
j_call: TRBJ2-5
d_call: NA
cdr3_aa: CAISESRGIETQYF
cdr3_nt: TGTGCCATCAGTGAGTCAAGAGGGATAGAGACCCAGTACTTC

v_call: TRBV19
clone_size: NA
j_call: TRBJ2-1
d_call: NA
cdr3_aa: CASSRLGGAGSSFYNEQFF
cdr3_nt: TGTGCCAGTAGCCGCCTAGGGGGGGCGGGTTCTAGTTTCTACAATGAGCAGTTCTTC

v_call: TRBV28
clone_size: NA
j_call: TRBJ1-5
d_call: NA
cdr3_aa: CASTAPGDVEPQHF
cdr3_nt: TGTGCCAGCACCGCCCCAGGGGATGTGGAGCCCCAGCATTTT

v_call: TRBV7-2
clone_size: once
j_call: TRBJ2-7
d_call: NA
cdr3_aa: CASSNLVDWRKQYF
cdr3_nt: TGTGCCAGCAGCAACCTAGTGGATTGGAGGAAGCAGTACTTC

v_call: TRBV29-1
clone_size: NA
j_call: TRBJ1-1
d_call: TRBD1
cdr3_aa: CSGGTDIEAFF
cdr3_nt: TGCAGCGGCGGGACAGATATTGAAGCTTTCTTT

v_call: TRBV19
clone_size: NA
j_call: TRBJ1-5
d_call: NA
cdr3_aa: CASSIQGGQPQHF
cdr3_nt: TGTGCCAGTAGTATACAGGGAGGTCAGCCCCAGCATTTT

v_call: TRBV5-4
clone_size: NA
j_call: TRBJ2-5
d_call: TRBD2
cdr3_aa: CASSGRREAPQETQYF
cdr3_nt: TGTGCCAGCTCAGGGCGGCGGGAGGCCCCACAAGAGACCCAGTACTTC

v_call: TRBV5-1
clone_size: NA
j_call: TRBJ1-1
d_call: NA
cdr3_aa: CASRSSQGNTEAFF
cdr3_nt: TGCGCCAGCCGATCAAGTCAGGGGAACACTGAAGCTTTCTTT

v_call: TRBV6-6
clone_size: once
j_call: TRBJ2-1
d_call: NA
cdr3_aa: CASSPLLDSYNEQFF
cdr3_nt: TGTGCCAGCAGTCCCTTACTCGACTCCTACAATGAGCAGTTCTTC

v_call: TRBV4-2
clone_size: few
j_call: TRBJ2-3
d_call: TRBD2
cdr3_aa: CASSQDPGGLTDTQYF
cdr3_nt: TGTGCCAGCAGCCAAGATCCGGGGGGGTTGACAGATACGCAGTATTTT

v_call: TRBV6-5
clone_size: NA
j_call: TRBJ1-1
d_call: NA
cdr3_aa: CASSSSRTVMNTEAFF
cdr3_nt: TGTGCCAGCAGTTCATCCAGGACAGTTATGAACACTGAAGCTTTCTTT

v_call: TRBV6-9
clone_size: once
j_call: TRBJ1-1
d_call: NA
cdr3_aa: CASTAGKDTEAFF
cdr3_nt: TGTGCCAGCACGGCAGGGAAGGACACTGAAGCTTTCTTT

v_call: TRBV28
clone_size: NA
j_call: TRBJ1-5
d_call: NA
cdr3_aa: CASSLSGIHQPQHF
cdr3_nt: TGTGCCAGCAGTTTATCAGGAATACATCAGCCCCAGCATTTT

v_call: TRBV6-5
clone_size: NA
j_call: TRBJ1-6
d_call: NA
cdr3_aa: CASSDFPNSPLHF
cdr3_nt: TGTGCCAGCTCGGACTTTCCCAATTCACCCCTCCACTTT

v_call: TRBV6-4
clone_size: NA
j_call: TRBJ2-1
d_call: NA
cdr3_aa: CASSVQAGENNEQFF
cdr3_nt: TGTGCCAGCAGTGTACAGGCAGGGGAAAACAATGAGCAGTTCTTC

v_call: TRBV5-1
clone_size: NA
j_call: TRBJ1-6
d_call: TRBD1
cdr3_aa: CASSWRGTGASPLHF
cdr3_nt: TGCGCCAGCAGCTGGAGGGGGACAGGGGCATCACCCCTCCACTTT

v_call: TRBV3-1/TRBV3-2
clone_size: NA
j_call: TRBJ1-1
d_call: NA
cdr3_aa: CASGEMGQAFF
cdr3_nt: TGTGCCAGCGGGGAGATGGGCCAAGCTTTCTTT

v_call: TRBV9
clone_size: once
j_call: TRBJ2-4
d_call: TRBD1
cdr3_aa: CASSVGQENIQYF
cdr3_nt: TGTGCCAGCAGCGTGGGACAGGAAAACATTCAGTACTTC

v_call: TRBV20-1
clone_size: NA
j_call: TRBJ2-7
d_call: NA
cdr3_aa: CSASIGSVYEQYF
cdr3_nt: TGCAGTGCTAGTATCGGGAGCGTATACGAGCAGTACTTC

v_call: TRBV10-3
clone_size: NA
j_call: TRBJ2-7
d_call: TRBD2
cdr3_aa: CAISDPASGSNEQYF
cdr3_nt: TGTGCCATCAGTGATCCGGCTAGCGGGAGCAACGAGCAGTACTTC

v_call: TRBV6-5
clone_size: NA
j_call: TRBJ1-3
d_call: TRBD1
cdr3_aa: CASSYGGQAIGNTIYF
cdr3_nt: TGTGCCAGCAGTTACGGCGGACAGGCGATTGGAAACACCATATATTTT

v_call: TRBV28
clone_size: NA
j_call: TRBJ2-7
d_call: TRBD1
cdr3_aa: CASSARQGAGLNEQYF
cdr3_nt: TGTGCCAGCAGTGCGAGACAGGGGGCAGGGCTTAACGAGCAGTACTTC

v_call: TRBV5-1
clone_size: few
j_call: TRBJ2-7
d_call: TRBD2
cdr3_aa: CASSWEAGAYEQYF
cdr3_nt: TGCGCCAGCAGCTGGGAAGCGGGAGCCTACGAGCAGTACTTC

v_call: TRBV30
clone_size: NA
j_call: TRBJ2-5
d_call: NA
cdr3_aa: CAWSVQGAGETQYF
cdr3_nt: TGTGCCTGGAGTGTACAAGGGGCAGGGGAGACCCAGTACTTC

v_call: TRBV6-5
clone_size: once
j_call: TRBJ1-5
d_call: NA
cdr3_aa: CASSPRSGPQHF
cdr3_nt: TGTGCCAGCAGCCCCCGGTCGGGACCCCAGCATTTT

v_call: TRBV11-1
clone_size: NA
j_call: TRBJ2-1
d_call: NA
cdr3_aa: CASSHITGDNEQFF
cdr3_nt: TGTGCCAGCAGCCACATCACAGGAGACAATGAGCAGTTCTTC

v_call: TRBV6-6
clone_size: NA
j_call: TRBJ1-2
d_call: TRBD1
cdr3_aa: CATGQNNYGYTF
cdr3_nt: TGTGCGACAGGGCAAAATAACTATGGCTACACCTTC

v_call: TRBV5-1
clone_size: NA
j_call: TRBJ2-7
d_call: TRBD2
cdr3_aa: CASSFTGTSDYEQYF
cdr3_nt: TGCGCCAGCAGCTTTACCGGGACTAGCGACTACGAGCAGTACTTC

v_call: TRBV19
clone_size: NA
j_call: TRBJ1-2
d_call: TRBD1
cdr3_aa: CASSDKRGGAFYGYTF
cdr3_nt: TGTGCCAGTAGTGATAAAAGAGGGGGCGCTTTCTATGGCTACACCTTC

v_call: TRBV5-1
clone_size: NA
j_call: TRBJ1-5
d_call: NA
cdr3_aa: CASSLDINQPQHF
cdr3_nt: TGCGCCAGCAGCTTGGACATCAATCAGCCCCAGCATTTT

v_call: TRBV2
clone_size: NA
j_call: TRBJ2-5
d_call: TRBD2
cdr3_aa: CASILAGRETQYF
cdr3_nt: TGTGCCAGCATCCTAGCGGGCAGAGAGACCCAGTACTTC

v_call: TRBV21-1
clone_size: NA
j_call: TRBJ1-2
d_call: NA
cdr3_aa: CASSKSRGAVYGYTF
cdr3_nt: TGTGCCAGCAGCAAGTCCAGGGGGGCCGTCTATGGCTACACCTTC

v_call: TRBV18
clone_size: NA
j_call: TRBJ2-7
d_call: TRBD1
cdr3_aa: CASSPPDRGLGEQYF
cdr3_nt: TGTGCCAGCTCACCACCGGACAGGGGGCTCGGGGAGCAGTACTTC

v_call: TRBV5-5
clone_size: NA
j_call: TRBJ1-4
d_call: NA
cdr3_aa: CASSSTPVITNEKLFF
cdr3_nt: TGTGCCAGCAGCTCCACCCCAGTGATAACTAATGAAAAACTGTTTTTT

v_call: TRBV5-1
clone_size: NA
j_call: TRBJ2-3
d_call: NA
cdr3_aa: CASSWGVIKSDTQYF
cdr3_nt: TGCGCCAGCAGCTGGGGGGTTATCAAATCGGATACGCAGTATTTT

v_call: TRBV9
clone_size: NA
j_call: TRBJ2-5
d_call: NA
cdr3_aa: CASSANLIAGETQYF
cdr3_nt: TGTGCCAGCAGCGCAAACCTGATAGCAGGGGAGACCCAGTACTTC

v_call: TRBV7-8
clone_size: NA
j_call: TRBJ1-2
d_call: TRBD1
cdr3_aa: CASSLGSGTAYGYTF
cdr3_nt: TGTGCCAGCAGCTTGGGGTCCGGGACAGCCTATGGCTACACCTTC

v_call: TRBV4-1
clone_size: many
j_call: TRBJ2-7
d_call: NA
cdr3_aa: CASRGLAGGLAYEQYF
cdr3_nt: TGCGCCAGCCGGGGACTTGCAGGGGGTTTAGCCTACGAGCAGTACTTC

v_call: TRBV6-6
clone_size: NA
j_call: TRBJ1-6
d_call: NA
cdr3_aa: CASSVRDTGNSPLHF
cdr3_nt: TGTGCCAGCAGTGTCCGGGACACCGGTAATTCACCCCTCCACTTT

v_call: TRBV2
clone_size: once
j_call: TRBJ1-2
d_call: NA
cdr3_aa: CASSEARTGYTF
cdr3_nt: TGTGCCAGCAGTGAAGCCCGTACAGGCTACACCTTC

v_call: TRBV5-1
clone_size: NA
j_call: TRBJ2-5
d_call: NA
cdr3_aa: CASSFVGEETQYF
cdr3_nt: TGCGCCAGCAGCTTCGTAGGGGAAGAGACCCAGTACTTC

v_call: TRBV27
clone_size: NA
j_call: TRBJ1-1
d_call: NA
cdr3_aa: CASWRASGMGGTEAFF
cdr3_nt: TGTGCCAGCTGGAGGGCCAGCGGTATGGGTGGCACTGAAGCTTTCTTT

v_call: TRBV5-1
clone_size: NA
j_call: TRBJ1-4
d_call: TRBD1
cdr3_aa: CASCRGANEKLFF
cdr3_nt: TGCGCCAGCTGCAGGGGGGCTAATGAAAAACTGTTTTTT